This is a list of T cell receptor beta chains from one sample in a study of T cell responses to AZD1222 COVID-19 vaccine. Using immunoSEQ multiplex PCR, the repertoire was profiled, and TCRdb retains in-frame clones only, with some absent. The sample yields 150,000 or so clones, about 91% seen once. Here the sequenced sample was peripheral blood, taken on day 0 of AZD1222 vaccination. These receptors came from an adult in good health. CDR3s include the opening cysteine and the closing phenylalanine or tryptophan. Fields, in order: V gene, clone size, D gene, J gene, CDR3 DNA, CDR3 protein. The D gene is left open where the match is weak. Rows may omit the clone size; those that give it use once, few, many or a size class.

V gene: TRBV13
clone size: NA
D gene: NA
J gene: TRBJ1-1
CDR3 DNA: TGTGCCAGCAGCTTTCGGGCCCTTGTGGGGAGGGTCACTGAAGCTTTCTTT
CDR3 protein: CASSFRALVGRVTEAFF

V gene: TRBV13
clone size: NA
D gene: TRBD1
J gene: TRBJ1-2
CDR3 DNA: TGTGCCAGCAGCACCCGGACAGGGGGTCATTATGGCTACACCTTC
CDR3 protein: CASSTRTGGHYGYTF

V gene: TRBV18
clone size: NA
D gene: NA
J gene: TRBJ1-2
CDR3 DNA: TGTGCCAGCTCACTCCTACAGGAGTCCGGCTACACCTTC
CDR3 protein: CASSLLQESGYTF

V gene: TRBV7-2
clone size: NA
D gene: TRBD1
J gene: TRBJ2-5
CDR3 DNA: TGTGCCAGCAGCTTAGCGGGGACAGGGGTGGAAGAGACCCAGTACTTC
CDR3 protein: CASSLAGTGVEETQYF

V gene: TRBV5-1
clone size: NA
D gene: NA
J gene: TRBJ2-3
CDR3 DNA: TGCGCCAGCAGGGGGGTTTTGACAGATACGCAGTATTTT
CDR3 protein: CASRGVLTDTQYF

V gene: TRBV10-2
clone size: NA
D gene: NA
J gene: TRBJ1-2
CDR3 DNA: TGCGCCAGCAGTGAATTAGGGGAGGTCGGCTACACCTTC
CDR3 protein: CASSELGEVGYTF

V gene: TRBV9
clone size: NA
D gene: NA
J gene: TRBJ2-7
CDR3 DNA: TGTGCCAGCAGCTCCCAAATCCGGAACGAGCAGTACTTC
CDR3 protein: CASSSQIRNEQYF

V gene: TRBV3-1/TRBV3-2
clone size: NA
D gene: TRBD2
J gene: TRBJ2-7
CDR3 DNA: TGTGCCAGCAGCCAAGAAAGGGCGCGGGGGAGAGCCGAGCAGTACTTC
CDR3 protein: CASSQERARGRAEQYF

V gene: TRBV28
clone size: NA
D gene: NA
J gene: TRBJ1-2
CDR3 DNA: TGTGCCAGCAGTTCCAACACCTATGGCTACACCTTC
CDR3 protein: CASSSNTYGYTF

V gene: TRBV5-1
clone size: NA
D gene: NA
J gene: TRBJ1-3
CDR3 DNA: TGCGCCAGCAGCCCGGACATCAGCTCTGGAAACACCATATATTTT
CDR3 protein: CASSPDISSGNTIYF

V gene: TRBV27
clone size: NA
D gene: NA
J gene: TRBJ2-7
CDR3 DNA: TGTGCCAGCAGTTTATTATTTACGGGAACAGGGTCCTACGAGCAGTACTTC
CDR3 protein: CASSLLFTGTGSYEQYF

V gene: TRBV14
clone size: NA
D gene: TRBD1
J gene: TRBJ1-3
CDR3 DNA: TGTGCCAGCAGCCAACCGGGACAGGTATCTGGAAACACCATATATTTT
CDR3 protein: CASSQPGQVSGNTIYF

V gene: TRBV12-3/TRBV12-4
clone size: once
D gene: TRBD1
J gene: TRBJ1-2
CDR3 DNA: TGTGCCAGCAGTCCTCAGGGGGACTATGGCTACACCTTC
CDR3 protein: CASSPQGDYGYTF

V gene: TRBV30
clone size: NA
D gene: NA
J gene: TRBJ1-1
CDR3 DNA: TGTGCCTGTACCACAGGGAACGGGAACACTGAAGCTTTCTTT
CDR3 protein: CACTTGNGNTEAFF

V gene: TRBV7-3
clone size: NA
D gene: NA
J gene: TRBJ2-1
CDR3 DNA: TGTGCCAGCAGCTCCCAGGGAGGGGGCACCTACAATGAGCAGTTCTTC
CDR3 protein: CASSSQGGGTYNEQFF

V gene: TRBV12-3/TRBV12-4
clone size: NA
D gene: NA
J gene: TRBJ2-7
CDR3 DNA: TGTGCCAGCAGTACCTCCTACGAGCAGTACTTC
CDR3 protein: CASSTSYEQYF

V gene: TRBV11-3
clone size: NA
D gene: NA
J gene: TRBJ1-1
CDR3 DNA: TGTGCCAGCAGCAATATCGGGACTGAAGCTTTCTTT
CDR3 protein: CASSNIGTEAFF

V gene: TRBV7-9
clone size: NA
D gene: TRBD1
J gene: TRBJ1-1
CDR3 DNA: TGTGCCAGCAGCTTACAGGGGGTGAACACTGAAGCTTTCTTT
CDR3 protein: CASSLQGVNTEAFF

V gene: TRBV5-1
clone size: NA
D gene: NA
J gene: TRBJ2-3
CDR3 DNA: TGCGCCAGCAGCGACGAGGGCACAGATACGCAGTATTTT
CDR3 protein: CASSDEGTDTQYF

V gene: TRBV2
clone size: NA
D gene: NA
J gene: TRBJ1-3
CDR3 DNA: TGTGCCAGCAGTTCAGACTCGCCCAGCGGAGGAAACACCATATATTTT
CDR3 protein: CASSSDSPSGGNTIYF

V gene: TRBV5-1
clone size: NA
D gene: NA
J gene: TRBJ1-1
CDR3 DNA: TGCGCCAGCAGCCAAGGGGTGAGGGGGACTGAAGCTTTCTTT
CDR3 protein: CASSQGVRGTEAFF

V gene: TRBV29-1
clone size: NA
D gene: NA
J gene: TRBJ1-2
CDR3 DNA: TGCAGCGCCGAAAGGGGCAACTATGGCTACACCTTC
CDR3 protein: CSAERGNYGYTF

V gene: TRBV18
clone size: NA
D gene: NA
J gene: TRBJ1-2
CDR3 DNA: TGTGCCAGCTCACCGGGGAGTGCCTATGGCTACACCTTC
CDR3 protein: CASSPGSAYGYTF

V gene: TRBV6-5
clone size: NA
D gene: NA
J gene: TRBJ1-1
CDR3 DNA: TGTGCCAGCAGTTACGCGAGGCGGCCTTCGAGCGGTGAAGCTTTCTTT
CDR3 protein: CASSYARRPSSGEAFF

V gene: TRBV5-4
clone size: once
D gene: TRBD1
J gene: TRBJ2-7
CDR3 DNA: TGTGCCAGCACCAGACAGGGGAGATACGAGCAGTACTTC
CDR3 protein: CASTRQGRYEQYF

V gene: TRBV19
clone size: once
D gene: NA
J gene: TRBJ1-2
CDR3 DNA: TGTGCCAGCCCTCCCCCATTGCAGGGTGAGCTCAGCTATGGCTACACCTTC
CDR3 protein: CASPPPLQGELSYGYTF

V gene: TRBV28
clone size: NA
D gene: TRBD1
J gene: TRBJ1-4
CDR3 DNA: TGTGCCAGCAGTTTAGTCGGGACAGGGTCTGAAAAACTGTTTTTT
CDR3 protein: CASSLVGTGSEKLFF

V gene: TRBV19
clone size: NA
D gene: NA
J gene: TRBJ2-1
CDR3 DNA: TGTGCCAGTACCTCCGGGGGGACACTTACCTACAATGAGCAGTTCTTC
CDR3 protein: CASTSGGTLTYNEQFF

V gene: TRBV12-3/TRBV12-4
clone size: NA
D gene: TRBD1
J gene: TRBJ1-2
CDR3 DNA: TGTGCCAGCAGCCCGGACAGGGTCTATGGCTACACCTTC
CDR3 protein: CASSPDRVYGYTF

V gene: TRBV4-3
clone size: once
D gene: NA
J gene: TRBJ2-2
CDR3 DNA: TGCGCCAGCAGCCAAGAACGGGGCGCATGGACCGGGGAGCTGTTTTTT
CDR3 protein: CASSQERGAWTGELFF

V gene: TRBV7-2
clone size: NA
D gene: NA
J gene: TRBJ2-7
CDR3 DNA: TGTGCCAGCAGCTCCCTATTGACCTACGAGCAGTACTTC
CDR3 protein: CASSSLLTYEQYF

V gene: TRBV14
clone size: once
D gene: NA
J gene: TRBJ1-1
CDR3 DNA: TGTGCCAGCAGCCGATCGAGCATTGAAGCTTTCTTT
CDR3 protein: CASSRSSIEAFF